The present T cell receptor beta chain was sequenced within a study of T cells in localized non-small cell lung cancer. Notes on this clone: Its target is not known.

Study-level results: Tumor samples were not multi-region, leaving intratumor heterogeneity unexcluded.

Measured with immunoSEQ multiplex PCR; TCRdb has only the in-frame clones, and not every one. The sample yields about 23,000 clones, 70% to 90% seen once. V lost 7 bases and J lost 4; bases outside the gene matches: 8. CDR3 length: 14 residues. Germline assignment: CDR1 SNHLY and CDR2 FYNNEI. The clonotype originates from a male donor aged 60 or older with stage I lung adenocarcinoma. The specimen comprised peripheral blood, sampled before any cancer treatment. The rearrangement joins TRBV2 to TRBJ1-1; 8 bases line up with TRBD1. The chain's CDR3 is CASIRGPGGTEAFF. The DNA for the CDR3 is TGTGCCAGCATCAGGGGGCCGGGGGGCACTGAAGCTTTCTTT.